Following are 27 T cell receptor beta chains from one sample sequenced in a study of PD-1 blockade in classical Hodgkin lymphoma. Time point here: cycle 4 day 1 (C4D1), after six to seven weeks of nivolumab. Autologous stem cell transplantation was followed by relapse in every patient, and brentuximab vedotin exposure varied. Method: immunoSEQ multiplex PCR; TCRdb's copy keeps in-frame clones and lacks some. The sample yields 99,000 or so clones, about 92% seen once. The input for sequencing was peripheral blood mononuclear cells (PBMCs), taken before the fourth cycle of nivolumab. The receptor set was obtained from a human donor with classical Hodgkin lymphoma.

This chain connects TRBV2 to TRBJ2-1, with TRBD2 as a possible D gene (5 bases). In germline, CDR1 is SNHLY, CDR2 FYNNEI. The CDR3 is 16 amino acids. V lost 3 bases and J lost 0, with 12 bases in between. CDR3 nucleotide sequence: TGTGCCAGCAGTGACATAGAGGGATCCTCCTACAATGAGCAGTTCTTC. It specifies CASSDIEGSSYNEQFF.

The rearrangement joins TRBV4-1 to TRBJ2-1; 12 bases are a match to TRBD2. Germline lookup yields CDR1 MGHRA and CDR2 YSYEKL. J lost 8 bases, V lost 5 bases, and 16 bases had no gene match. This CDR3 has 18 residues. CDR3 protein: CASSSDPGLAGTGDEQFF. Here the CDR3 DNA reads TGCGCCAGCAGCTCGGATCCGGGACTAGCGGGTACGGGTGATGAGCAGTTCTTC.

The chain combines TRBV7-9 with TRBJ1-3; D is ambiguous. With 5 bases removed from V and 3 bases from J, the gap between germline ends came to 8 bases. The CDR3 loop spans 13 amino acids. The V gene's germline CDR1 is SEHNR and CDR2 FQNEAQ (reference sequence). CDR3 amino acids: CASSMFSGNTIYF. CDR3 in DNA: TGTGCCAGCAGCATGTTTAGTGGAAACACCATATATTTT.

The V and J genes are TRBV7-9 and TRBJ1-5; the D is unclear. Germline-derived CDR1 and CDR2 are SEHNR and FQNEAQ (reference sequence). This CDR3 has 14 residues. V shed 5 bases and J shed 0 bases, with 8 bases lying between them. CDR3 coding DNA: TGTGCCAGCAGCCCAAGGACTAGCAATCAGCCCCAGCATTTT. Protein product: CASSPRTSNQPQHF.

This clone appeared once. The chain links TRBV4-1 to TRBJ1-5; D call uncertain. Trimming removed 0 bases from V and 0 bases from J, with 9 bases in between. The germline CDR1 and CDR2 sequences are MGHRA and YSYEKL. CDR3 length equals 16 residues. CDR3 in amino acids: CASSQENSYSNQPQHF. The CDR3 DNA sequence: TGCGCCAGCAGCCAAGAAAACTCGTATAGCAATCAGCCCCAGCATTTT.

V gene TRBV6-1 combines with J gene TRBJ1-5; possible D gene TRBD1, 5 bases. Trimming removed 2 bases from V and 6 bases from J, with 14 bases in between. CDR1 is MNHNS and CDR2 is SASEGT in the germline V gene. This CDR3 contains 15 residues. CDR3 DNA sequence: TGTGCCAGCAGTGAATTTGGATGGGGGAGTCAGCCCCAGCATTTT. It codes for CASSEFGWGSQPQHF.

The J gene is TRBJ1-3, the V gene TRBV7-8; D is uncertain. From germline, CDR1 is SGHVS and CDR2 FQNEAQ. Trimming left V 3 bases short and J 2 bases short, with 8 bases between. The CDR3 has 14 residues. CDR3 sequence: CASSFRGPGNTIYF. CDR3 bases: TGTGCCAGCAGCTTTAGAGGTCCTGGAAACACCATATATTTT.

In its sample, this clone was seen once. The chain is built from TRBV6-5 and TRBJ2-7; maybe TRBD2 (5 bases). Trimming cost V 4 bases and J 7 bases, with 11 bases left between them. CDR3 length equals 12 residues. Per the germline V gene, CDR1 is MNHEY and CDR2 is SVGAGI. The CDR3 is CASSSPPGEQYF. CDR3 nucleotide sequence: TGTGCCAGCAGTTCACCCCCGGGGGAGCAGTACTTC.

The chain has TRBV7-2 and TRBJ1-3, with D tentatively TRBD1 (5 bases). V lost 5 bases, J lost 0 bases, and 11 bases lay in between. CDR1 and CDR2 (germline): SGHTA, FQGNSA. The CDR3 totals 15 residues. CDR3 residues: CASSTQESSGNTIYF. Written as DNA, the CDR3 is TGTGCCAGCAGCACACAGGAAAGCTCTGGAAACACCATATATTTT.

The CDR3, as DNA: TGTGCCTGGAGTGCGGACAGTAGGACAGATACGCAGTATTTT. This encodes CAWSADSRTDTQYF. This chain uses TRBV30 with TRBJ2-3, with a possible D match to TRBD1 (6 bases). V shed 1 base and J shed 3 bases, with 11 bases lying between them. The CDR3 is 14 residues long. Germline CDR1 and CDR2: GTSNPN and SVGIG (reference sequence).

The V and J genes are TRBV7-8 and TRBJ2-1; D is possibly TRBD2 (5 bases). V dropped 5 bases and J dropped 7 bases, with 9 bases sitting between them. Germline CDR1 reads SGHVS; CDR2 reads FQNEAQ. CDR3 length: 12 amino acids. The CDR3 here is CASSPLGNEQFF. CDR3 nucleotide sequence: TGTGCCAGCAGCCCACTAGGGAATGAGCAGTTCTTC.

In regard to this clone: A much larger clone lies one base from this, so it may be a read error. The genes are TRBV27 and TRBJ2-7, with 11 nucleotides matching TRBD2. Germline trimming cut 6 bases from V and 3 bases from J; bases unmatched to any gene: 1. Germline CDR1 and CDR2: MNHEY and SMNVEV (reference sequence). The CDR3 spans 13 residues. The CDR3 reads CASRGLADYEQYF. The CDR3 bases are TGTGCCAGCAGGGGACTAGCGGACTACGAGCAGTACTTC.

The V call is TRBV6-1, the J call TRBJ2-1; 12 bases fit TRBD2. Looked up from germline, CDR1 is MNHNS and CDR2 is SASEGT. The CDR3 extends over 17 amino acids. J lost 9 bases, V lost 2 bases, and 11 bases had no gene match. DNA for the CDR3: TGTGCCAGCAGTGAATACCGGGCGACTAGCGGGAGTAGTGAGCAGTTCTTC. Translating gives CASSEYRATSGSSEQFF.

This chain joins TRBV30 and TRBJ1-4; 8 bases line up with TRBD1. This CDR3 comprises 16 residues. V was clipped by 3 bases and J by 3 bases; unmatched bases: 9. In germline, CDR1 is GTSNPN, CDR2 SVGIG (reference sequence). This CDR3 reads CAWSRQGPISNEKLFF. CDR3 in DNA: TGTGCCTGGAGCAGACAGGGGCCAATTTCTAATGAAAAACTGTTTTTT.

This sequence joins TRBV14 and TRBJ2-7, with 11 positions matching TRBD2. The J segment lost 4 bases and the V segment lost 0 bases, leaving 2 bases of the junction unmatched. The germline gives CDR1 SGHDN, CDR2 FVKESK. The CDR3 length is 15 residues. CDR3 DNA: TGTGCCAGCAGCCAAGAACTAGCGGGAGAGTACGAGCAGTACTTC. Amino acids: CASSQELAGEYEQYF.

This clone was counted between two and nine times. This CDR3 is CASSPTDSYGYTF. The CDR3 coding sequence is TGCGCCAGCAGCCCAACGGACAGCTATGGCTACACCTTC. This chain connects TRBV5-1 to TRBJ1-2, with D perhaps TRBD1 (6 bases). Germline V gene data show CDR1 as SGHRS and CDR2 as YFSETQ. This CDR3 has 13 amino acids. Trimming shortened V by 4 bases and J by 4 bases, and 11 bases separated the two germline ends.

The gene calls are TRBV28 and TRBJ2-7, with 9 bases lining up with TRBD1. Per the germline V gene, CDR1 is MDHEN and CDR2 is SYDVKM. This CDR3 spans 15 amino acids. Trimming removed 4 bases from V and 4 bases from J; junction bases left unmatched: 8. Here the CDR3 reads CASSSHGTGSYEQYF. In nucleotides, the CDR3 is TGTGCCAGCAGTTCTCACGGGACAGGGTCTTACGAGCAGTACTTC.

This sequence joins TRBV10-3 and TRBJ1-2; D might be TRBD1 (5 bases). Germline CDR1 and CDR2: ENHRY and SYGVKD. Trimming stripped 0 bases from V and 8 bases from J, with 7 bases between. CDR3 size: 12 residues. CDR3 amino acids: CAISESGTGYTF. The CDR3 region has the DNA TGTGCCATCAGTGAGTCTGGGACCGGCTACACCTTC.

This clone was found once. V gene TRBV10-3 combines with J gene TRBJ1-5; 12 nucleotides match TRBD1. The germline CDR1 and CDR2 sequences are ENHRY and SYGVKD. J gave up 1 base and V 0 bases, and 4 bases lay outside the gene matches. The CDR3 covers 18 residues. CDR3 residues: CAISESGQGARSNQPQHF. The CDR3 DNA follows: TGTGCCATCAGTGAGTCGGGACAGGGGGCACGGAGCAATCAGCCCCAGCATTTT.

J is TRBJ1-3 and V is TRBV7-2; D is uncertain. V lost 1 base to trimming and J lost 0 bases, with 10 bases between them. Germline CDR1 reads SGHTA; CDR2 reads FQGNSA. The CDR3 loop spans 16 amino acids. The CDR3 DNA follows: TGTGCCAGCAGCTTAGGTCCTGCCAACTCTGGAAACACCATATATTTT. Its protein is CASSLGPANSGNTIYF.

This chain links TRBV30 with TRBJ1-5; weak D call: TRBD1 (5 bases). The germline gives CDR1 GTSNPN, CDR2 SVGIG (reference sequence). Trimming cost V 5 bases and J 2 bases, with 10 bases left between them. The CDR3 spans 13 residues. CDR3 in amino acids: CAWAGLGNQPQHF. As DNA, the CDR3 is TGTGCCTGGGCGGGACTCGGCAATCAGCCCCAGCATTTT.

The CDR3 loop reads CASSQDLQYYGYTF. The CDR3, as DNA: TGCGCCAGCAGCCAAGATTTACAGTACTATGGCTACACCTTC. V gene TRBV4-1 combines with J gene TRBJ1-2, with no clear D. The CDR3 consists of 14 residues. V lost 0 bases to trimming and J lost 3 bases, with 8 bases between them. Germline V gene lookup returns CDR1 MGHRA and CDR2 YSYEKL.

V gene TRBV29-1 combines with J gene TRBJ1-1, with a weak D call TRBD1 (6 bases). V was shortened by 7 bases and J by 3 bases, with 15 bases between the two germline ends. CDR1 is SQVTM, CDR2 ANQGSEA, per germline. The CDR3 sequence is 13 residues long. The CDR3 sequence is CSARRGWDTEAFF. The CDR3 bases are TGCAGCGCCCGTAGGGGGTGGGACACTGAAGCTTTCTTT.

The CDR3 is CASSSSTDTQYF. The CDR3, as DNA: TGTGCCAGCAGTTCGTCCACAGATACGCAGTATTTT. V usage is TRBV6-5 and J usage is TRBJ2-3; D is ambiguous. The CDR3 loop spans 12 amino acids. Germline loops: CDR1 MNHEY, CDR2 SVGAGI. V lost 4 bases, J lost 2 bases, and 4 bases lay in between.

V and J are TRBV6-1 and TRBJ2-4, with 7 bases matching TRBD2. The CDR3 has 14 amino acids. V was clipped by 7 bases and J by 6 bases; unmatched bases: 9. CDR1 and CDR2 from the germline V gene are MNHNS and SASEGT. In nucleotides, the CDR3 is TGTGCCAGCACCCCCTGGGGGGGGAGAAACATTCAGTACTTC. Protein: CASTPWGGRNIQYF.

The CDR3 nucleotides read TGTGCCAGCAGCTTGGGGAATAGGGCTGGAGCCAAAAACATTCAGTACTTC. This sequence encodes CASSLGNRAGAKNIQYF. The chain joins TRBV5-4 to TRBJ2-4, with D unresolved. The CDR3 has 17 amino acids. V lost 0 bases to trimming and J lost 0 bases, with 13 bases between them. Per the germline V gene, CDR1 is SGHNT and CDR2 is YYREEE (reference sequence).

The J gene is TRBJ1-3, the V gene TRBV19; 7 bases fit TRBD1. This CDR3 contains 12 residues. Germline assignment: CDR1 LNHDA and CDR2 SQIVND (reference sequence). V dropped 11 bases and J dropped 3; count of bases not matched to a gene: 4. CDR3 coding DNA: TGTGCCGCCGGGACAGATGGAAACACCATATATTTT. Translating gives CAAGTDGNTIYF. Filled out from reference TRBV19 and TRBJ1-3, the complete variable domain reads DGGITQSPKYLFRKEGQNVTLSCEQNLNHDAMYWYRQDPGQGLRLIYYSQIVNDFQKGDIAEGYSVSREKKESFPLTVTSAQKNPTAFYLCAAGTDGNTIYFGEGSWLTVV.